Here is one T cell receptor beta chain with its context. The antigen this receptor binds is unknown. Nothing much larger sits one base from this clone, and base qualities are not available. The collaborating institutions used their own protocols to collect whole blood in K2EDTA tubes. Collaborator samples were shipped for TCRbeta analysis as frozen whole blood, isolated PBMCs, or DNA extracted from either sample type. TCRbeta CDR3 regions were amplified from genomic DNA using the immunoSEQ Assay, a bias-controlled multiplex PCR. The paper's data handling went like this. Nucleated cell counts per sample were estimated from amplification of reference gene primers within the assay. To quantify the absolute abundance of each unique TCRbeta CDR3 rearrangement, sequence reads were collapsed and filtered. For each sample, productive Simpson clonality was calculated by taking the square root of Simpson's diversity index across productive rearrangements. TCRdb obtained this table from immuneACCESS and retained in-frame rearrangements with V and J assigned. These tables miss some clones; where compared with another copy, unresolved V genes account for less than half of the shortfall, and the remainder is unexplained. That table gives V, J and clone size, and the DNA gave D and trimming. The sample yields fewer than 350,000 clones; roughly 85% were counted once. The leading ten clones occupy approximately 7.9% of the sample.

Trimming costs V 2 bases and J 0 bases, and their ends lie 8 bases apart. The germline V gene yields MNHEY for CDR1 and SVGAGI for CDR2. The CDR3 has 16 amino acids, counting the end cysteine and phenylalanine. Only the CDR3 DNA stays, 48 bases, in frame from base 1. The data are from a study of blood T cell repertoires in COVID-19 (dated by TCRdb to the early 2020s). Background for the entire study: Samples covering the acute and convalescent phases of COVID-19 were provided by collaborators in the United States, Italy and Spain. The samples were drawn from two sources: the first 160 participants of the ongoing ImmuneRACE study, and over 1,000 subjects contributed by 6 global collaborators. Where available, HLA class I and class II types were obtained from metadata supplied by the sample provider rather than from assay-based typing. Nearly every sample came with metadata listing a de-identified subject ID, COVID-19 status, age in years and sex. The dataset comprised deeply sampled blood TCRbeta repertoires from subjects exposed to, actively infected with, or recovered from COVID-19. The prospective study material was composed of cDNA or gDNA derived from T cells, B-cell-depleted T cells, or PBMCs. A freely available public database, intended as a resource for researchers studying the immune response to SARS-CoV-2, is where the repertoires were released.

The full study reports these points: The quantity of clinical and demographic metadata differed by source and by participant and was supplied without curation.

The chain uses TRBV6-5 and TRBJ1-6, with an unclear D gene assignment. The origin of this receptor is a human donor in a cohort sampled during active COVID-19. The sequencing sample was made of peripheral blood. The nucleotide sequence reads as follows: TGTGCCAGCAGTTACGAGCGAAGCTCCTATAATTCACCCCTCCACTTT. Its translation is CASSYERSSYNSPLHF.